This T cell receptor (beta chain) appears in the sequencing data of a study of long-term antiretroviral therapy in people with HIV. Study results and caveats: Blood in the study was drawn between 2004 and 2017, possibly under older ART regimens, which may be less effective than current ones. Before ART, certain clones expanded, and these dominated the repertoire at all time points.

Regarding this clone: Its antigen is unknown.

The germline V gene encodes CDR1 MNHEY and CDR2 SMNVEV (reference sequence). This CDR3 contains 15 residues. V dropped 4 bases and J dropped 5; count of bases not matched to a gene: 8. Researchers report immunoSEQ v3.0 was run at survey level. Measured with immunoSEQ multiplex PCR; TCRdb has only the in-frame clones, and not every one. This sample yields around 19,000 clones, of which 90% to 95% are seen a single time; under 9.5% belongs to the top ten. The origin of this receptor is a woman aged 50 to 60 with HIV. The source was unsorted PBMCs, collected 4.4 years after starting antiretroviral therapy. The chain employs TRBV27 and TRBJ2-7; 10 bases line up with TRBD1. The CDR3 sequence: CASSSPGQGTHEQYF. In DNA form, the CDR3 reads TGTGCCAGCAGTTCGCCGGGACAGGGGACCCACGAGCAGTACTTC.